The clone carrying this T cell receptor beta chain was recorded many times. Its target is unknown. Ophthalmopathy in the donors was of moderate-to-severe activity, with CAS ≥3, NOSPECS ≥4 and duration under 3 months. Orbital computed tomography and thyroid ultrasound, along with TRAb, serum thyroxine and clinical symptoms, underpinned diagnosis. PBMCs were density-gradient isolated from roughly 9.5 ml fresh blood. Trimming cost V 0 bases and J 6 bases, with 11 bases left between them. CDR1 is MNHEY, CDR2 SVGEGT, per germline. The CDR3 runs 14 residues. This specimen belongs to a study of Graves' ophthalmopathy and Graves' hyperthyroidism. Overall study results and limits: Ophthalmopathy was separated from stable hyperthyroidism by a 13-signature model with 87.88% sensitivity and about 79% specificity.

Beta-chain TCR CDR3 regions were amplified from RNA transcripts. HTBI primers were used in a first-round RT-PCR, which preceded a second-round multiplex PCR. TCRdb re-called the multiplex PCR reads through MiXCR, storing one row per CDR3 protein. Of roughly 230,000 distinct CDR3 sequences listed, about 22% are singletons. The clonotype was recovered from a woman aged 45-65 years with Graves' ophthalmopathy. The genes are TRBV6-2 or TRBV6-3 and TRBJ1-1; maybe TRBD1 (6 bases). The sequenced sample was peripheral blood. The CDR3 sequence: CASSYSRGAAEAFF. Here the CDR3 DNA reads TGTGCCAGCAGTTACTCGAGGGGGGCCGCTGAAGCTTTCTTT.